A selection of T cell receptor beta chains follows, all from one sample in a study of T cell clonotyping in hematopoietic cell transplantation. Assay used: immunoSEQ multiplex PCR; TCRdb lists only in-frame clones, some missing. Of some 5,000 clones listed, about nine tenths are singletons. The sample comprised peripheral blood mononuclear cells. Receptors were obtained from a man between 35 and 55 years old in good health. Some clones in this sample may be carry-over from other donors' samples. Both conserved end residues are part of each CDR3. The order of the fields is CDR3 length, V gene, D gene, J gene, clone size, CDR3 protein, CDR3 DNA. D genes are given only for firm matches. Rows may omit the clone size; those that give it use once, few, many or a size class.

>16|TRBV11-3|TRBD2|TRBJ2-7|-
CASSLGKRGQDYEQYF
TGTGCCAGCAGCTTAGGGAAGCGGGGCCAGGACTACGAGCAGTACTTC
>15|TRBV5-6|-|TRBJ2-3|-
CASSFLTASTDTQYF
TGTGCCAGCAGCTTTCTGACAGCTAGCACAGATACGCAGTATTTT
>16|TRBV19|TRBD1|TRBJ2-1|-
CASSLIGDRDLNEQFF
TGTGCCAGTAGTTTGATTGGGGACAGGGACCTAAATGAGCAGTTCTTC
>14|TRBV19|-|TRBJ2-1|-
CASSKQGPLDEQFF
TGTGCCAGTAGTAAACAGGGCCCCTTGGATGAGCAGTTCTTC
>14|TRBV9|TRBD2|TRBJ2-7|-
CASSLGLAGDEQYF
TGTGCCAGCAGCCTGGGACTAGCGGGAGACGAGCAGTACTTC
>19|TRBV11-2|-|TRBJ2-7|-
CASSLNDRGVGVVTLEQYF
TGTGCCAGCAGCTTAAATGATAGGGGGGTGGGGGTCGTTACCCTCGAGCAGTACTTC
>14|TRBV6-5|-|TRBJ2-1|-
CASRHTWGYNEQFF
TGTGCCAGCAGGCATACTTGGGGATACAATGAGCAGTTCTTC
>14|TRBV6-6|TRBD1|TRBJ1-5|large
CASRGGWGNQPQHF
TGTGCCAGCAGAGGGGGCTGGGGCAATCAGCCCCAGCATTTT
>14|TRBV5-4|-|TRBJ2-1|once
CASSIRGSYNEQFF
TGTGCCAGCAGCATCCGGGGATCCTACAATGAGCAGTTCTTC
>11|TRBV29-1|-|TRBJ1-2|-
CSVDYVRGYTF
TGCAGCGTTGATTATGTACGTGGCTACACCTTC
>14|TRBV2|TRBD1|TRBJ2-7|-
CASSKTGTFYEQYF
TGTGCCAGCAGTAAGACAGGGACATTCTACGAGCAGTACTTC
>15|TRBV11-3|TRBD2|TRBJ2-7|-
CASSLGGTRGYEQYF
TGTGCCAGCAGCTTAGGGGGGACTAGGGGCTACGAGCAGTACTTC
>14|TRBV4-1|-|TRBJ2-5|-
CASSQVWDTETQYF
TGCGCCAGCAGCCAAGTATGGGACACGGAGACCCAGTACTTC
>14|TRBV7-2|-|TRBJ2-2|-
CASSLDRRAGELFF
TGTGCCAGCAGCTTAGACAGGCGGGCCGGGGAGCTGTTTTTT
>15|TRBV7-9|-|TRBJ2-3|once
CASSSQRYSTDTQYF
TGTGCCAGCAGCTCGCAGAGGTATAGCACAGATACGCAGTATTTT
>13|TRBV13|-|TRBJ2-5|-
CASSLASGGHQYF
TGTGCCAGCAGCTTAGCTTCCGGGGGGCACCAGTACTTC
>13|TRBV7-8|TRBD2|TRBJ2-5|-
CASSSTSGGPQYF
TGTGCCAGCAGTTCTACTAGCGGGGGCCCCCAGTACTTC
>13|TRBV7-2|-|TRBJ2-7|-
CASSLARVREQYF
TGTGCCAGCAGCTTAGCGAGGGTTCGGGAGCAGTACTTC
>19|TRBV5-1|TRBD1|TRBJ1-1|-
CASSLFGSTGGVGNTEAFF
TGCGCCAGCAGCTTATTCGGCTCGACAGGGGGCGTTGGGAACACTGAAGCTTTCTTT
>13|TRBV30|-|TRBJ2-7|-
CAWSVRRDYEQYF
TGTGCCTGGAGTGTCCGGAGAGACTACGAGCAGTACTTC
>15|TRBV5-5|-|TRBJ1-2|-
CASSLGGKGIYGYTF
TGTGCCAGCAGCTTGGGGGGGAAGGGTATCTATGGCTACACCTTC
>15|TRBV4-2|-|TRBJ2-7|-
CASSQETGGSYEQYF
TGTGCCAGCAGCCAAGAGACAGGCGGCTCCTACGAGCAGTACTTC
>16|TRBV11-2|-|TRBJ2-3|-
CASRTRQGRVSDTQYF
TGTGCCAGCAGAACTAGACAGGGGAGGGTATCAGATACGCAGTATTTT
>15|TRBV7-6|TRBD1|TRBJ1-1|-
CASSLLQGADTEAFF
TGTGCCAGCAGCTTATTACAGGGGGCGGACACTGAAGCTTTCTTT
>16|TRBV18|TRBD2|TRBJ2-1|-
CASSRTSGGAYNEQFF
TGTGCCAGCTCCCGGACTAGCGGGGGGGCCTACAATGAGCAGTTCTTC
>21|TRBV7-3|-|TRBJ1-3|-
CASTSEACGVKVLSSGNTIYF
TGTGCCAGCACCTCTGAAGCGTGTGGAGTAAAGGTCCTGTCCTCTGGAAACACCATATATTTT
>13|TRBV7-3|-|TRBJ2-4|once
CASSLTGVDIQYF
TGTGCCAGCAGCTTAACAGGGGTGGACATTCAGTACTTC
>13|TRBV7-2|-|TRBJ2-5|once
CASSPGTMGTQYF
TGTGCCAGCAGTCCCGGGACCATGGGGACCCAGTACTTC
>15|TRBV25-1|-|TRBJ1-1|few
CASRISGLHGAEAFF
TGTGCCAGCCGAATTTCAGGCCTTCATGGGGCTGAAGCTTTCTTT
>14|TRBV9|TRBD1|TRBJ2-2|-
CASSVEYRGGELFF
TGTGCCAGCAGCGTAGAATACAGGGGCGGGGAGCTGTTTTTT
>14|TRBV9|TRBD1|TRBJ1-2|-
CASSPSGDSYGYTF
TGTGCCAGCAGCCCTAGTGGGGACAGTTATGGCTACACCTTC
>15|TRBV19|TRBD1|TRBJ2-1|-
CASSSLQGSNNEQFF
TGTGCCAGTAGTTCGTTACAGGGGTCTAACAATGAGCAGTTCTTC
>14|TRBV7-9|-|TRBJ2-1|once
CASSLHGSYNEQFF
TGTGCCAGCAGCCTCCACGGGTCGTACAATGAGCAGTTCTTC
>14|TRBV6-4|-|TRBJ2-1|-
CASSLWTGHNEQFF
TGTGCCAGCAGTCTCTGGACTGGCCACAATGAGCAGTTCTTC
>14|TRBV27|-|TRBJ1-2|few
CASSYGAVNYGYTF
TGTGCCAGCAGTTATGGAGCCGTTAACTATGGCTACACCTTC
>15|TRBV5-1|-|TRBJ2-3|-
CASSLEGRFTDTQYF
TGCGCCAGCAGCTTGGAAGGTAGATTCACAGATACGCAGTATTTT
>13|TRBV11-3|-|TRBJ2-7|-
CASSLGVTYEQYF
TGTGCCAGCTCCCTTGGGGTTACCTACGAGCAGTACTTC
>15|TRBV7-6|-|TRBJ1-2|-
CASSLEAGPNYGYTF
TGTGCCAGCAGCTTAGAGGCGGGGCCTAACTATGGCTACACCTTC
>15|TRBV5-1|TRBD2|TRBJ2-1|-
CASSGLAGMYNEQFF
TGCGCCAGCAGCGGACTAGCGGGAATGTACAATGAGCAGTTCTTC
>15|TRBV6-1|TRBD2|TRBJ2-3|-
CASSGGSASTDTQYF
TGTGCCAGCAGTGGCGGGAGTGCTAGCACAGATACGCAGTATTTT
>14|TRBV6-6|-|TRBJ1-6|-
CASIPGTRFSPLHF
TGTGCCAGCATTCCCGGGACGCGGTTCTCACCCCTCCACTTT
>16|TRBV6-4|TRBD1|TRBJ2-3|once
CASTNEPDRGVRTQYF
TGTGCCAGCACCAACGAACCGGACAGGGGGGTGAGGACGCAGTATTTT
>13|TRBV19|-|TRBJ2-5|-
CASAGRNQETQYF
TGTGCCAGTGCGGGACGGAACCAAGAGACCCAGTACTTC
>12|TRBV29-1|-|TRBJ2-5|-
CSVEVSGETQYF
TGCAGCGTTGAAGTCTCGGGAGAGACCCAGTACTTC
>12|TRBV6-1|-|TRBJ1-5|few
CASTGSNQPQHF
TGTGCCAGCACAGGTAGCAATCAGCCCCAGCATTTT
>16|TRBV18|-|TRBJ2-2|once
CASSRQGGPNTGELFF
TGTGCCAGCTCACGTCAGGGGGGCCCAAACACCGGGGAGCTGTTTTTT
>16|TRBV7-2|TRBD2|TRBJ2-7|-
CASSRNSGRVVYEQYF
TGTGCCAGCAGCCGGAACAGCGGGAGGGTAGTCTACGAGCAGTACTTC
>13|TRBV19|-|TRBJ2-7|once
CASSETAAYEQYF
TGTGCCAGTAGTGAGACGGCGGCCTACGAGCAGTACTTC
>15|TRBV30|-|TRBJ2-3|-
CAWGSIHWEADTQYF
TGTGCCTGGGGCTCCATTCACTGGGAAGCAGATACGCAGTATTTT
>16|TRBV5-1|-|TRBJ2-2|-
CASSIRGGMNTGELFF
TGCGCCAGCAGCATCAGGGGTGGTATGAACACCGGGGAGCTGTTTTTT
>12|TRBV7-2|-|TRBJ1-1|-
CASSSGGTEAFF
TGTGCCAGCAGCTCGGGGGGCACTGAAGCTTTCTTT
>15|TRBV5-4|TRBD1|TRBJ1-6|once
CASSSMTGVISPLHF
TGTGCCAGCAGCTCTATGACAGGGGTGATTTCACCCCTCCACTTT
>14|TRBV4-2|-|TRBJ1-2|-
CASSQVVSTYGYTF
TGTGCCAGCAGCCAAGTTGTCTCGACCTATGGCTACACCTTC
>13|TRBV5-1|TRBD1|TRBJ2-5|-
CASSAQGGETQYF
TGCGCCAGCAGCGCACAGGGGGGAGAGACCCAGTACTTC
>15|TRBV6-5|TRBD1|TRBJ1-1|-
CASSYGRTGATEAFF
TGTGCCAGCAGTTACGGTAGGACAGGGGCCACTGAAGCTTTCTTT